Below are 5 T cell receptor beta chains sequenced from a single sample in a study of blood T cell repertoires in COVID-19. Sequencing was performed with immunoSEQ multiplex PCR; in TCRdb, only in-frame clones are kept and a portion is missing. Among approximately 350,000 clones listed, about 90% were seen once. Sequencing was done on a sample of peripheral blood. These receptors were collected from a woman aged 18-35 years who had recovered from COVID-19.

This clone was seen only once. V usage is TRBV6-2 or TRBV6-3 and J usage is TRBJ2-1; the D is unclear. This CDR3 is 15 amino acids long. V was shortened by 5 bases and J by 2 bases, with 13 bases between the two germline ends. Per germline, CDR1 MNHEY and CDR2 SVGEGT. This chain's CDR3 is CASSTFMGPYNEQFF. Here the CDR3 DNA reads TGTGCCAGCAGTACCTTCATGGGCCCCTACAATGAGCAGTTCTTC.

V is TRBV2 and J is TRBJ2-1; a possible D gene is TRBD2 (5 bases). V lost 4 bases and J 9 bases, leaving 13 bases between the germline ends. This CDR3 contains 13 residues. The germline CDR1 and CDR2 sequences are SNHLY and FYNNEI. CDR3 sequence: CASSGGRGGEQFF. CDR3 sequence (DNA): TGTGCCAGCAGTGGGGGTCGGGGTGGTGAGCAGTTCTTC.

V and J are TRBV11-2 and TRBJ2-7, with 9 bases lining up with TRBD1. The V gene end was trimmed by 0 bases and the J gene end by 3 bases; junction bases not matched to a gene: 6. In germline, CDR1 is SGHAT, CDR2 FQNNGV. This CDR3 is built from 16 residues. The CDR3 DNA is TGTGCCAGCAGCTTAGATCCGGGACAGGGTGTCTACGAGCAGTACGTC. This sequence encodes CASSLDPGQGVYEQYV.

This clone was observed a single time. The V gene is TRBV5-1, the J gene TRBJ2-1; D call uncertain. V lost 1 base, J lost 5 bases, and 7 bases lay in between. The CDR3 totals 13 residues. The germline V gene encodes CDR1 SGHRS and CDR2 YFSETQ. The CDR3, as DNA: TGCGCCAGCAGCTTGTTTGCGGACAATGAGCAGTTCTTC. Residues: CASSLFADNEQFF.

CDR3 residues: CASTQGLEGYTF. In DNA, the CDR3 is TGTGCCAGCACCCAGGGGCTGGAGGGCTACACCTTC. This chain connects TRBV7-9 to TRBJ1-2, with D possibly being TRBD1 (6 bases). The CDR3 runs 12 residues. The germline V gene has CDR1 SEHNR and CDR2 FQNEAQ (reference sequence). Trimming removed 7 bases at V and 8 bases at J, with 14 bases between.